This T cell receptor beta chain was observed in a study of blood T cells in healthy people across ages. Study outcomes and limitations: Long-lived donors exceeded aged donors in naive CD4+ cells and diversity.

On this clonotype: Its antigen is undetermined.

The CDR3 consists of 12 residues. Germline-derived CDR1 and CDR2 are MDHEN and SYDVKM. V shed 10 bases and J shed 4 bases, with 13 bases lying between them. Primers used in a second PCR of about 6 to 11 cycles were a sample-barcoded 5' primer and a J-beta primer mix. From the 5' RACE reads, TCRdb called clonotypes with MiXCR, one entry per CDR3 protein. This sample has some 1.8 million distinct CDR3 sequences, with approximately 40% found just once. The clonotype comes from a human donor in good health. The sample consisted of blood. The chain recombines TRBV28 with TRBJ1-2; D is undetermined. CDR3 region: CAIGRTLYGYTF. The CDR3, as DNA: TGTGCCATAGGCAGGACCCTCTATGGCTACACCTTC.